This T cell receptor beta chain was recorded in a study of T cells in Graves' hyperthyroidism and ophthalmopathy. Findings of the study overall: Ophthalmopathy was distinguished from stable hyperthyroidism by 13 V-J signatures. Expanded thyroid clonotypes (above 0.001) were mostly also found in blood.

Using RNA transcripts as the source, TCR beta CDR3 regions were amplified. The study used the HTBI primer set for a first-round RT-PCR of the TCR CDR3. TCRdb ran MiXCR on the multiplex PCR reads and lists one entry per CDR3 protein. This table holds 450,000 to 650,000 distinct CDR3 sequences, about a fifth found once. Thyroid ultrasound and orbital computed tomography, with clinical symptoms and serum thyroxine and TRAb, informed diagnoses. This clonotype showed up just a few times. Its antigen is unidentified. Sequencing was done on a sample of blood. The sequence was collected from a man aged 18 to 30 with Graves' hyperthyroidism.

Here the CDR3 DNA reads TGTGCTAGTGGTTTGGGGAGCGGGGGGTCAATCGAGACCCAGTACTTC. This translates into CASGLGSGGSIETQYF. The V call is TRBV12-5, the J call TRBJ2-5; 9 bases match TRBD2. Germline values: CDR1 LGHNT, CDR2 FRNRAP. The CDR3 is made up of 16 amino acids. The ends lost 1 base at V and 5 bases at J; junction bases unmatched: 8.